These 16 T cell receptor beta chains were sequenced from one sample in a study of control samples from healthy donors and cancer patients. Measured with immunoSEQ multiplex PCR; TCRdb has only the in-frame clones, and not every one. The sample includes roughly 370,000 clones, around 90% of them seen just once. Material for sequencing was PBMCs. The receptors here all came from a man aged 35 to 55 with head and neck cancer.

The chain couples TRBV11-1 to TRBJ2-7; D is perhaps TRBD2 (5 bases). Between the trimmed V and J ends, which lost 5 bases and 6 bases, there was a span of 17 bases. From germline, CDR1 is SGHAT and CDR2 FQDESV (reference sequence). CDR3 length equals 14 residues. In DNA form, the CDR3 reads TGTGCCAGCAGCACGGAGATCGGGGTGAGCGAGCAGTACTTC. This translates into CASSTEIGVSEQYF.

This chain connects TRBV18 to TRBJ2-1, with a possible D match to TRBD1 (6 bases). Germline-derived CDR1 and CDR2 are KGHSH and LQKENI. Trimming took 0 bases from V and 0 from J, leaving 15 bases between them. The CDR3 spans 18 residues. The CDR3 DNA follows: TGTGCCAGCTCACCACCGAATTCAGGACAGAGCTCCTACAATGAGCAGTTCTTC. Its translation is CASSPPNSGQSSYNEQFF.

V usage is TRBV5-1 and J usage is TRBJ2-7; a weak D match, TRBD2 (7 bases). The CDR3 is made up of 14 amino acids. V lost 0 bases to trimming and J lost 6 bases, with 13 bases between them. The germline V gene encodes CDR1 SGHRS and CDR2 YFSETQ. The CDR3 coding sequence is TGCGCCAGCAGCTTGGCCGGGGGGCAATCCGAGCAGTACTTC. Translating it yields CASSLAGGQSEQYF.

V gene TRBV7-2 combines with J gene TRBJ1-3; 9 bases fit TRBD1. V was pared by 1 base and J by 5 bases, with 3 bases of the junction left unmatched. The CDR3 is made up of 15 amino acids. In germline, CDR1 is SGHTA, CDR2 FQGNSA. CDR3 protein: CASSLGDRVRNTIYF. The CDR3, as DNA: TGTGCCAGCAGCTTAGGGGACAGGGTGAGAAACACCATATATTTT. Combining the CDR3 with reference TRBV7-2 and TRBJ1-3 gives the whole variable domain GAGVSQSPSNKVTEKGKDVELRCDPISGHTALYWYRQSLGQGLEFLIYFQGNSAPDKSGLPSDRFSAERTGGSVSTLTIQRTQQEDSAVYLCASSLGDRVRNTIYFGEGSWLTVV.

V gene TRBV6-6 combines with J gene TRBJ1-5, with 7 bases that match TRBD1. Trimming removed 4 bases from V and 6 bases from J; junction bases left unmatched: 9. The CDR3 covers 15 residues. In germline, CDR1 is MNHNY, CDR2 SVGAGI (reference sequence). CDR3 sequence (DNA): TGTGCCAGCAGTTCCTCGGACAGGCGCTCTCAGCCCCAGCATTTT. Amino acid sequence: CASSSSDRRSQPQHF.

The chain carries TRBV28 and TRBJ1-5; no definite D call. The CDR3 has 16 amino acids. Trimming pared 5 bases from V and 7 bases from J, leaving 21 bases between. Germline CDR1 and CDR2: MDHEN and SYDVKM. The DNA for the CDR3 is TGTGCCAGCAGTCCCCCACGGGGAGGAGAGGACCAGCCCCAGCATTTT. Its translation is CASSPPRGGEDQPQHF.

This clone came up a few times. V and J are TRBV9 and TRBJ2-3, with 9 bases identical to TRBD1. From germline, CDR1 is SGDLS and CDR2 YYNGEE. Unmatched junction bases numbered 5, after V lost 6 bases and J lost 3 bases. The CDR3 consists of 14 residues. CDR3 sequence reads: CASNWDRATDTQYF. In DNA, the CDR3 is TGTGCCAGCAATTGGGACAGGGCGACAGATACGCAGTATTTT.

CDR3 DNA sequence: TGTGCCAGCAGTTACTCCGGTCGGGGAACGAGCACAGATACGCAGTATTTT. It codes for CASSYSGRGTSTDTQYF. This sequence joins TRBV6-2 or TRBV6-3 and TRBJ2-3, with a possible D match to TRBD2 (5 bases). V lost 0 bases and J lost 0, with 13 bases in between. The CDR3 totals 17 residues. Germline V lookup: CDR1 MNHEY, CDR2 SVGEGT.

The V and J genes are TRBV7-2 and TRBJ1-2; 8 bases fit TRBD1. The CDR3 runs 14 residues. The germline CDR1 and CDR2 sequences are SGHTA and FQGNSA. Trimming cost V 1 base and J 4 bases; bases outside gene matches: 2. CDR3 nucleotide sequence: TGTGCCAGCAGCTTAGAAGGGACAGGCTATGGCTACACCTTC. Its translation is CASSLEGTGYGYTF. Full variable domain (remainder filled in from reference TRBV7-2 and TRBJ1-2): GAGVSQSPSNKVTEKGKDVELRCDPISGHTALYWYRQSLGQGLEFLIYFQGNSAPDKSGLPSDRFSAERTGGSVSTLTIQRTQQEDSAVYLCASSLEGTGYGYTFGSGTRLTVV.

This clone was recorded once. This sequence joins TRBV30 and TRBJ1-1, with TRBD1 matching over 7 bases. V dropped 4 bases and J dropped 0; count of bases not matched to a gene: 8. The CDR3 length is 15 residues. From germline, CDR1 is GTSNPN and CDR2 SVGIG (reference sequence). The CDR3 nucleotides are TGTGCCTGGATCCGAACGGGACAGATGAACACTGAAGCTTTCTTT. The encoded protein is CAWIRTGQMNTEAFF.

This clone was seen once. This rearrangement joins TRBV13 to TRBJ1-4; no definite D call. Trimming left V 4 bases short and J 5 bases short, with 17 bases between. This CDR3 has 16 amino acids. CDR1 is PRHDT, CDR2 FYEKMQ, per germline (reference sequence). The CDR3 is CASSSETPHGNEKLFF. The CDR3, as DNA: TGTGCCAGCAGCTCCGAGACCCCCCACGGGAATGAAAAACTGTTTTTT.

The chain uses TRBV19 and TRBJ2-1; 8 bases map to TRBD2. With V trimmed by 8 bases and J by 2 bases, 5 bases remained unmatched. Germline assignment: CDR1 LNHDA and CDR2 SQIVND (reference sequence). The CDR3 loop spans 14 amino acids. The CDR3 reads CASGPGLAYNEQFF. CDR3 DNA sequence: TGTGCCAGTGGACCGGGACTAGCCTACAATGAGCAGTTCTTC.

This chain connects TRBV5-1 to TRBJ2-7; possibly TRBD2 for D (6 bases). CDR3 length equals 13 residues. The germline CDR1 and CDR2 sequences are SGHRS and YFSETQ. The V gene lost 4 bases and the J gene lost 5 bases, with 13 bases spanning the gap. As DNA, the CDR3 is TGCGCCAGCAGCGTGGGACTGCCGGACGAGCAGTACTTC. It encodes CASSVGLPDEQYF.

V gene TRBV5-1 combines with J gene TRBJ1-6; 7 bases line up with TRBD1. Per the germline V gene, CDR1 is SGHRS and CDR2 is YFSETQ. The V and J ends lost 3 bases and 7 bases, in that order; junction bases with no gene match: 7. The CDR3 loop spans 15 amino acids. Here the CDR3 DNA reads TGCGCCAGCAGCTCGGGGGGGACAGCAAATTCACCCCTCCACTTT. This codes for CASSSGGTANSPLHF. The whole variable domain, filled in from reference TRBV5-1 and TRBJ1-6, reads KAGVTQTPRYLIKTRGQQVTLSCSPISGHRSVSWYQQTPGQGLQFLFEYFSETQRNKGNFPGRFSGRQFSNSRSEMNVSTLELGDSALYLCASSSGGTANSPLHFGNGTRLTVT.

This clone showed up just once. The chain links TRBV6-5 to TRBJ2-7; TRBD2 aligns across 13 bases. Germline CDR1 and CDR2: MNHEY and SVGAGI. There are 14 residues in the CDR3. V shed 2 bases and J 5 bases; nucleotides not matched to a gene: 0. The CDR3 region has the DNA TGTGCCAGCAGTTACGGACTAGCGGGAGACGAGCAGTACTTC. Its translation: CASSYGLAGDEQYF.

V usage is TRBV19 and J usage is TRBJ2-1; TRBD1 agrees at 8 bases. There are 16 residues in the CDR3. Looked up from germline, CDR1 is LNHDA and CDR2 is SQIVND (reference sequence). V was clipped by 4 bases and J by 7 bases; unmatched bases: 12. CDR3 nucleotide sequence: TGTGCCAGTAGTACTTCCTCTGACAGGGGAAGGAATGAGCAGTTCTTC. Amino acid sequence: CASSTSSDRGRNEQFF.